This TCR beta chain originates from a study of T cell repertoires in cytomegalovirus infection. Study overall: Epitope selection comprised recently identified HLA-C-restricted CMV epitopes and well-studied HLA-B-restricted CMV epitopes. From public TCR beta signatures came an indication of both CMV infection and matching HLA type.

TCRdb redid the calling of the reads with MiXCR, one entry per CDR3 protein. The sample comprises about 830,000 distinct CDR3 sequences, approximately 29% of which are singletons, and about an eighth rests with the top ten. Findings and limits, study-wide: It was HLA-C-restricted CMV-specific TCR beta clonotypes that dominated the response ex vivo.

The table lists this clonotype with a few counts. What it binds is not known. This CDR3 has 17 residues. The germline CDR1 and CDR2 sequences are SNHLY and FYNNEI. The trim removed 7 bases at V and 1 base at J, leaving 13 bases unmatched. The starting material was cultured CD8+ T cells from PBMCs, obtained from culture after CMV antigen stimulation. The clonotype was recovered from a human donor in good health (CMV status not recorded). Some clones in this sample may be carry-over from other donors' samples. The chain uses TRBV2 and TRBJ2-3; 8 positions agree with TRBD1. CDR3 DNA sequence: TGTGCCAGCACCTGGCCGTTGGACAGGGCCGGCACAGATACGCAGTATTTT. The encoded protein is CASTWPLDRAGTDTQYF.